The 8 T cell receptor beta chains given below trace back to one sample, sequenced in a study of blood T cell repertoires in COVID-19 (dated by TCRdb to about 2020). Libraries came from the immunoSEQ multiplex PCR assay. Drawn from immuneACCESS, this table holds only the in-frame rearrangements with V and J called that TCRdb kept. Clones are partly lost; checked studies trace under half to an unresolved V gene and leave the rest unexplained. Across this sample there are roughly 220,000 clones, with about 80% seen only once. Together, the top ten hold under 1.5% of the sample. Sequencing was performed on PBMCs or T cells enriched from blood (not recorded which). The receptors stem from a woman aged 40 to 50 with acute COVID-19.

CDR3 residues: CARALNPNSPLHF. The CDR3 bases are TGTGCCAGGGCCCTCAACCCTAATTCACCCCTCCACTTT. The chain has TRBV21-1 and TRBJ1-6; the D call in the table, TRBD1, was not verified against the DNA. TRBV21-1 is flagged as a pseudogene. The CDR3 contains 13 residues.

The rearrangement joins TRBV6-5 to TRBJ1-6, with a possible D match to TRBD1 (5 bases). CDR3 size: 16 residues. Between the trimmed V and J ends, which lost 2 bases and 9 bases, there was a span of 17 bases. The germline V gene has CDR1 MNHEY and CDR2 SVGAGI. CDR3 region: CASSYDRGLELSPLHF. The CDR3 region has the DNA TGTGCCAGCAGTTACGATAGGGGCTTAGAACTTTCACCCCTCCACTTT.

The chain has TRBV7-5 and TRBJ2-4; the table names TRBD1, a call not compared with the DNA. TRBV7-5 has pseudogene status. There are 17 residues in the CDR3. DNA for the CDR3: TGTGTCAGAAGCTTAGCCGACGGGCAGGGGGATGGCGTCATTCAGTACTTC. Translation gives CVRSLADGQGDGVIQYF.

This clone was picked up a small number of times. The chain links TRBV7-2 to TRBJ1-5; D uncertain. Germline CDR1 is SGHTA and CDR2 is FQGNSA. Trimming cost V 5 bases and J 9 bases, with 11 bases left between them. This CDR3 region has 12 residues. The CDR3 here is CASSPYSRPQHF. CDR3 in DNA: TGTGCCAGCAGCCCGTACAGCAGGCCCCAGCATTTT.

The genes are TRBV28 and TRBJ1-1; TRBD1 matches 7 bases. Germline V CDR1 and CDR2: MDHEN, SYDVKM. The V and J ends lost 6 bases and 1 base, in that order; junction bases with no gene match: 5. This CDR3 contains 14 residues. DNA for the CDR3: TGTGCCAGCAGCTACAGGGGCGGGAACACTGAAGCTTTCTTT. It translates to CASSYRGGNTEAFF. The full variable domain, rest sourced from reference TRBV28 and TRBJ1-1, is DVKVTQSSRYLVKRTGEKVFLECVQDMDHENMFWYRQDPGLGLRLIYFSYDVKMKEKGDIPEGYSVSREKKERFSLILESASTNQTSMYLCASSYRGGNTEAFFGQGTRLTVV.

This chain links TRBV4-1 with TRBJ1-3; D gene ambiguous. This CDR3 has 14 residues. Trimming pared 4 bases from V and 0 bases from J, leaving 7 bases between. Germline V gene data show CDR1 as MGHRA and CDR2 as YSYEKL. The CDR3 sequence: CASSRGGSGNTIYF. DNA of the CDR3: TGCGCCAGCAGCCGGGGAGGCTCTGGAAACACCATATATTTT.

CDR3 in amino acids: CASSPRGLGFGDTEAFF. The CDR3 DNA follows: TGTGCCAGCTCACCAAGGGGTCTGGGTTTTGGAGACACTGAAGCTTTCTTT. The gene calls are TRBV18 and TRBJ1-1; D is possibly TRBD1 (5 bases). V was pared by 2 bases and J by 3 bases, with 19 bases between. The CDR3 has 17 residues. Looked up from germline, CDR1 is KGHSH and CDR2 is LQKENI.

J is TRBJ1-2 and V is TRBV5-4; 7 bases are shared with TRBD1. With V trimmed by 1 base and J by 7 bases, 10 bases remained unmatched. The CDR3 spans 15 residues. The V gene's germline CDR1 is SGHNT and CDR2 YYREEE (reference sequence). CDR3 bases: TGTGCCAGCAGCTTGTCCCGCACAGGGGCGGTTGGCTACACCTTC. It translates to CASSLSRTGAVGYTF.